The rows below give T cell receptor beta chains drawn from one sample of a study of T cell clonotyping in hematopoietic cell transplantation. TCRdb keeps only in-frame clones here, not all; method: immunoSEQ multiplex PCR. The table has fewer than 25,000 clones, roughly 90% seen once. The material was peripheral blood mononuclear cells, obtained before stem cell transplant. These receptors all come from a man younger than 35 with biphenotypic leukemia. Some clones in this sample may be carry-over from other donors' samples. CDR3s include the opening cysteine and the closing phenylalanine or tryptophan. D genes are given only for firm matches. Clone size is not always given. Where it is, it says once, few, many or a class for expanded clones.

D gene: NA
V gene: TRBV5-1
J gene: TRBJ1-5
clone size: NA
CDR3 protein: CASSEGPGTQPQHF
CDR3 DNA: TGCGCCAGCTCCGAGGGACCGGGGACACAGCCCCAGCATTTT

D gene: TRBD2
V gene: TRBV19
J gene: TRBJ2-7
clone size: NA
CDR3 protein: CASSSPSSGLYEQYF
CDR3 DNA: TGTGCCAGTAGTAGCCCCTCTAGCGGACTGTACGAGCAGTACTTC

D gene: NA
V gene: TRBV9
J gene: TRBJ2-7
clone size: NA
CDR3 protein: CASSVTYGRSYEQYF
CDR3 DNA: TGTGCCAGCAGCGTAACGTATGGACGGAGCTACGAGCAGTACTTC

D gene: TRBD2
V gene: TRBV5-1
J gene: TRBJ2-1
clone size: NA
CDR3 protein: CASSPWTSGSLRSYNEQFF
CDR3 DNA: TGCGCCAGCAGCCCCTGGACTAGCGGGAGCCTTCGGTCCTACAATGAGCAGTTCTTC

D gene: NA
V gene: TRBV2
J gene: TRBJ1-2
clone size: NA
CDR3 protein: CASRPKGGTYGYTF
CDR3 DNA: TGTGCCAGCAGGCCAAAAGGGGGTACCTATGGCTACACCTTC

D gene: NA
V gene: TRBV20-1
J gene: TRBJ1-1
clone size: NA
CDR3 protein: CSLRLNTEAFF
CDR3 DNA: TGCAGCCTAAGGTTGAACACTGAAGCTTTCTTT

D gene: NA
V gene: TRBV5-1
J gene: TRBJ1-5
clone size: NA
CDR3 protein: CASSPGAPGVNQPQHF
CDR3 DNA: TGCGCCAGCAGCCCCGGAGCTCCAGGGGTTAATCAGCCCCAGCATTTT

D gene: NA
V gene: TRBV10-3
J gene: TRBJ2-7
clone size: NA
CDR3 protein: CAISDGSGYEQYF
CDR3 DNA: TGTGCCATCAGTGATGGGAGTGGCTACGAGCAGTACTTC

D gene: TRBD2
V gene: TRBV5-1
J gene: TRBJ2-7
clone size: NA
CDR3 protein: CASSLEAGGTYEQYF
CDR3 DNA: TGCGCCAGCAGCTTGGAAGCGGGGGGAACCTACGAGCAGTACTTC

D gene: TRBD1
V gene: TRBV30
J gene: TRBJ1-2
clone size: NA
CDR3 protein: CAWTFMTGTGGAQGEGYTF
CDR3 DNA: TGTGCCTGGACATTTATGACCGGGACAGGGGGCGCCCAGGGTGAAGGCTACACCTTC

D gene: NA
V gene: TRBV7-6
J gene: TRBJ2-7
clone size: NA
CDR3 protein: CASSLDRRATYEQYF
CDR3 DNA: TGTGCCAGCAGCTTAGACCGACGGGCTACCTACGAGCAGTACTTC

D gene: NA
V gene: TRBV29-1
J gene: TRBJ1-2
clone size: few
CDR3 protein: CSVAGLREGYTF
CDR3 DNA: TGCAGCGTTGCTGGACTCCGGGAGGGCTACACCTTC

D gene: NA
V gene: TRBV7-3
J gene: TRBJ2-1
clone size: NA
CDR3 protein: CASSQPGAGEQFF
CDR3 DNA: TGTGCCAGCAGTCAACCGGGAGCAGGTGAGCAGTTCTTC

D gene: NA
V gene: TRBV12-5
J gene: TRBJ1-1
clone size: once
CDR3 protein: CASGGLLNTEAFF
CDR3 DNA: TGTGCTAGTGGGGGACTCTTGAACACTGAAGCTTTCTTT